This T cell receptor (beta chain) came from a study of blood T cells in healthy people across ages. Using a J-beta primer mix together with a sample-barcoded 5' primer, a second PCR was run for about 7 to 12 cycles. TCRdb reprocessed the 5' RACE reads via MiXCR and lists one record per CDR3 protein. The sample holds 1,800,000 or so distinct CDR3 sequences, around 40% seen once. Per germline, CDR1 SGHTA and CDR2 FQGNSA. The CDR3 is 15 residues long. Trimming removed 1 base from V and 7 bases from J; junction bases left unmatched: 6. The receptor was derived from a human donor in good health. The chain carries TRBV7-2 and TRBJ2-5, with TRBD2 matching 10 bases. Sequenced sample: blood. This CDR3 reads CASSLGVAGGGTQYF. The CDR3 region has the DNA TGTGCCAGCAGCTTAGGAGTAGCGGGGGGAGGGACCCAGTACTTC.